At least ten counts were recorded for the clone carrying this T cell receptor beta chain. Its specificity is unknown. This sample was taken from a study of beta chain features in type 1 diabetes. Findings and caveats of the study: The naive, central memory and Treg TCRB repertoires of patients appeared to be more similar to one another than those of healthy donors.

As every portion of the isolated RNA was reverse transcribed, the sequencing read expressed TCRB transcripts. The assay was immunoSEQ multiplex PCR, and TCRdb's table has in-frame clones only and misses some. The sample includes more than 120,000 clones, about 10% seen only once; the top ten take 1% to 1.5%. This receptor was identified in a man younger than 35 in good health. Sequenced: naive CD4+ T cells from blood.

CDR3 sequence reads: CASSPDSIYGYTF. The CDR3 DNA sequence: TGTGCCAGCAGCCCGGACAGCATCTATGGCTACACCTTC. This rearrangement joins TRBV7-9 to TRBJ1-2, with D maybe TRBD1 (6 bases). The CDR3 runs to 13 residues. V gave up 5 bases and J gave up 4 bases, with 11 bases separating them. Germline CDR1 SEHNR, CDR2 FQNEAQ (reference sequence).